This passage covers 22 T cell receptor beta chains from one sample sequenced in a study of blood T cell repertoires in COVID-19. TCRdb's copy holds only in-frame clones and misses some; the assay was immunoSEQ multiplex PCR. The sample has around 200,000 clones, roughly four fifths seen once. The sample was peripheral blood. Receptors originate from a middle-aged woman with acute or convalescent COVID-19.

This clone was observed many times. J is TRBJ1-2 and V is TRBV4-2; D might be TRBD1 (6 bases). The germline V gene encodes CDR1 LGHNA and CDR2 YNFKEQ. The CDR3 sequence is 14 residues long. Trimming removed 1 base at V and 2 bases at J, with 8 bases between. The DNA for the CDR3 is TGTGCCAGCAGCCAAGGAACAGGGAACTATGGCTACACCTTC. It encodes CASSQGTGNYGYTF.

The rearrangement links TRBV27 to TRBJ2-1, with TRBD1 matching 7 bases. The length of the CDR3 is 14 residues. Germline V CDR1 and CDR2: MNHEY, SMNVEV (reference sequence). The J segment lost 5 bases and the V segment lost 4 bases, leaving 5 bases of the junction unmatched. DNA for the CDR3: TGTGCCAGCAGTTATCGGGACAGTAACAATGAGCAGTTCTTC. This gives the protein CASSYRDSNNEQFF.

The rearrangement links TRBV28 to TRBJ1-5; the match to TRBD1 covers 8 bases. V shed 6 bases, J shed 3 bases, and the junction held 10 bases outside the gene matches. The germline gives CDR1 MDHEN, CDR2 SYDVKM. The CDR3 totals 16 residues. CDR3 residues: CASRPTGTGLNQPQHF. CDR3 DNA: TGTGCCAGCAGGCCCACCGGGACAGGCCTCAATCAGCCCCAGCATTTT.

The CDR3 protein is CAWGHRQGESPLHF. CDR3 DNA: TGTGCCTGGGGCCATCGACAGGGAGAGTCACCCCTCCACTTT. The chain uses TRBV30 and TRBJ1-6; 7 nucleotides agree with TRBD1. This CDR3 region has 14 residues. J was trimmed by 10 bases and V by 5 bases; bases with no gene match: 11. The germline V gene encodes CDR1 GTSNPN and CDR2 SVGIG (reference sequence).

CDR3 loop: CASSIQAGGDTEAFF. The CDR3 DNA follows: TGCGCCAGCAGTATACAGGCGGGGGGCGACACTGAAGCTTTCTTT. The chain couples TRBV5-1 to TRBJ1-1, with D possibly TRBD1 on 6 matching bases. The CDR3 is 15 amino acids. The germline V gene has CDR1 SGHRS and CDR2 YFSETQ. V dropped 5 bases and J dropped 3 bases, with 17 bases sitting between them.

Notes on this clone: This sample also contains other DNA sequences that code for the same CDR3. The V gene is TRBV3-1 (or the pseudogene TRBV3-2), the J gene TRBJ2-7; D is unclear. Trimming left V 5 bases short and J 0 bases short, with 5 bases between. The CDR3 contains 12 residues. Germline-derived CDR1 and CDR2 are LGHDT and YNNKEL (reference sequence). The CDR3 loop is CASSDSSYEQYF. The CDR3 DNA sequence: TGTGCCAGCAGCGATAGCTCCTACGAGCAGTACTTC.

J is TRBJ1-5 and V is TRBV11-2; 9 bases match TRBD1. This CDR3 has 14 amino acids. Germline CDR1 and CDR2: SGHAT and FQNNGV. V lost 2 bases, J lost 7 bases, and 3 bases stayed unmatched. This CDR3 reads CASSLRQGGQPQHF. In DNA form, the CDR3 reads TGTGCCAGCAGCTTACGACAGGGGGGACAGCCCCAGCATTTT.

The genes are TRBV6-5 and TRBJ1-3, with 7 bases identical to TRBD1. Germline V gene data show CDR1 as MNHEY and CDR2 as SVGAGI. V dropped 6 bases and J dropped 2; count of bases not matched to a gene: 7. The CDR3 loop spans 15 amino acids. The CDR3 sequence: CASSSTGEPGNTIYF. The CDR3 nucleotides are TGTGCCAGCAGCTCAACAGGGGAGCCTGGAAACACCATATATTTT.

This clone was detected a few times. The genes are TRBV7-6 and TRBJ2-1, with TRBD2 identical over 13 bases. This CDR3 has 15 residues. The V gene end was trimmed by 6 bases and the J gene end by 7 bases; junction bases not matched to a gene: 6. Germline V gene data show CDR1 as SGHVS and CDR2 as FNYEAQ. CDR3 coding DNA: TGTGCCAGCAGGCCGGGACTAGCGGGGACAAATGAGCAGTTCTTC. Protein product: CASRPGLAGTNEQFF.

Here the CDR3 DNA reads TGTGCCAGCAGCCAGTCTTGGGGCCTAACTAACTATGGCTACACCTTC. This translates into CASSQSWGLTNYGYTF. The chain has TRBV4-2 and TRBJ1-2, with D possibly being TRBD1 (5 bases). V lost 3 bases and J lost 0, with 14 bases in between. The CDR3 contains 16 residues. The germline CDR1 and CDR2 sequences are LGHNA and YNFKEQ.

This clone has just a few counts. The V call is TRBV19, the J call TRBJ1-1, with 9 bases that match TRBD1. The CDR3 spans 12 residues. The germline gives CDR1 LNHDA, CDR2 SQIVND (reference sequence). Trimming took 8 bases from V and 5 from J; bases not matched to a gene: 3. The CDR3 DNA sequence: TGTGCCAGTGACGACAGGGGGACTGAAGCTTTCTTT. This sequence encodes CASDDRGTEAFF.

Concerning this clone itself: This CDR3 is also generated by other DNA sequences in the sample. This chain joins TRBV4-1 and TRBJ1-5, with TRBD1 matching over 11 bases. The CDR3 covers 15 residues. Germline V gene data show CDR1 as MGHRA and CDR2 as YSYEKL. V shed 1 base and J 7 bases; nucleotides not matched to a gene: 3. This CDR3 is CASSQGGQGDQPQHF. The CDR3 region has the DNA TGCGCCAGCAGCCAAGGGGGACAGGGGGACCAGCCCCAGCATTTT.

The CDR3 loop is CASSDKDRASTIYF. The DNA of the CDR3 is TGTGCCAGCAGTGATAAGGACAGGGCTTCCACCATATATTTT. The chain has TRBV2 and TRBJ1-3; TRBD1 agrees at 8 bases. The ends lost 3 bases at V and 9 bases at J; junction bases unmatched: 7. This CDR3 comprises 14 residues. Germline V CDR1 and CDR2: SNHLY, FYNNEI.

This rearrangement joins TRBV6-5 to TRBJ1-1, with 7 bases lining up with TRBD1. The V gene's germline CDR1 is MNHEY and CDR2 SVGAGI. The CDR3 is 12 amino acids. J lost 4 bases, V lost 7 bases, and 3 bases had no gene match. CDR3 amino acids: CASTAGGTEAFF. The CDR3 DNA sequence: TGTGCCAGCACCGCAGGGGGCACTGAAGCTTTCTTT.

This chain joins TRBV27 and TRBJ1-5; D unclear. Trimming pared 4 bases from V and 7 bases from J, leaving 20 bases between. This CDR3 has 16 amino acids. In germline, CDR1 is MNHEY, CDR2 SMNVEV (reference sequence). CDR3: CASSSQAGTLEQPQHF. The CDR3 DNA reads as TGTGCCAGCAGTTCCCAAGCCGGTACTTTGGAGCAGCCCCAGCATTTT.

The chain employs TRBV6-5 and TRBJ2-3, with 13 bases fitting TRBD2. CDR3 length equals 15 residues. Trimming at V came to 6 bases and at J to 5 bases, leaving 5 bases not matched to a gene. The germline CDR1 and CDR2 sequences are MNHEY and SVGAGI. In nucleotides, the CDR3 is TGTGCCAGCAGCCGACTAGCGGGAGGTCGAGATACGCAGTATTTT. It codes for CASSRLAGGRDTQYF.

V and J are TRBV27 and TRBJ1-6; possibly TRBD1 for D (6 bases). Germline assignment: CDR1 MNHEY and CDR2 SMNVEV (reference sequence). The CDR3 spans 14 residues. V dropped 7 bases and J dropped 7 bases, with 14 bases sitting between them. CDR3 residues: CASTYRAGNSPLHF. As DNA, the CDR3 is TGTGCCAGCACCTACAGGGCTGGCAATTCACCCCTCCACTTT.

V gene TRBV7-2 combines with J gene TRBJ2-1, with TRBD2 as a possible D gene (5 bases). Germline values: CDR1 SGHTA, CDR2 FQGNSA. V lost 7 bases and J lost 3, with 10 bases in between. The CDR3 has 13 residues. The CDR3 bases are TGTGCCAGCACAGCGGCCAACTACAATGAGCAGTTCTTC. Amino acid sequence: CASTAANYNEQFF.

The rearrangement joins TRBV18 to TRBJ1-2, with D maybe TRBD1 (5 bases). Trimming shortened V by 3 bases and J by 3 bases, and 8 bases separated the two germline ends. The CDR3 has 13 residues. Germline-derived CDR1 and CDR2 are KGHSH and LQKENI. CDR3 in amino acids: CASSPAQDYGYTF. CDR3 DNA: TGTGCCAGCTCACCGGCACAGGACTATGGCTACACCTTC. Full variable domain (missing parts from reference TRBV18 and TRBJ1-2): NAGVMQNPRHLVRRRGQEARLRCSPMKGHSHVYWYRQLPEEGLKFMVYLQKENIIDESGMPKERFSAEFPKEGPSILRIQQVVRGDSAAYFCASSPAQDYGYTFGSGTRLTVV.

This chain connects TRBV27 to TRBJ1-2; D ambiguous. The CDR3 runs to 13 residues. Germline CDR1 MNHEY, CDR2 SMNVEV (reference sequence). V shed 4 bases and J shed 6 bases, with 12 bases lying between them. CDR3: CASSSPGGDGYTF. In DNA form, the CDR3 reads TGTGCCAGCAGTTCTCCCGGCGGCGATGGCTACACCTTC.

The CDR3 protein is CASSPGDYSNQPQHF. The CDR3 DNA is TGTGCCAGCAGCCCCGGGGATTATAGCAATCAGCCCCAGCATTTT. The V gene is TRBV3-1 (or the pseudogene TRBV3-2), the J gene TRBJ1-5; D unresolved. Trimming stripped 4 bases from V and 0 bases from J, with 10 bases between. The CDR3 loop spans 15 amino acids. Germline-derived CDR1 and CDR2 are LGHDT and YNNKEL (reference sequence).

This clone was observed once. The chain is built from TRBV2 and TRBJ2-1; weak D call: TRBD2 (6 bases). Trimming took off 6 bases at V and 4 bases at J, with 16 bases between the two ends. This CDR3 has 15 amino acids. Germline CDR1 and CDR2: SNHLY and FYNNEI. CDR3 loop: CASSALAEPYNEQFF. The DNA of the CDR3 is TGTGCCAGCAGCGCTTTAGCGGAACCATACAATGAGCAGTTCTTC.